Here is one T cell receptor (beta chain) with its context. The target of this receptor is not known. Base quality data are lacking; no much larger clone is found one base away. This specimen comes from a study of blood T cell repertoires in COVID-19 (dated by TCRdb to the early 2020s). As for the study more broadly: Samples from collaborators originated in the United States, Italy and Spain and spanned both the acute and convalescent phases of COVID-19. The material from the prospective study consisted of cDNA or gDNA derived from T cells, B-cell-depleted T cells, or PBMCs. Deeply sampled blood TCRbeta repertoires from subjects exposed to, actively infected with, or recovered from COVID-19 were included in the dataset. The repertoires were released in a freely available public database intended as a resource for research on the immune response to SARS-CoV-2. The samples were drawn from the first 160 participants of the ongoing ImmuneRACE study and from under 1,500 subjects provided by 6 global collaborators. The sample metadata nearly always contained a de-identified subject ID, COVID-19 status, age in years and sex. Where available, HLA class I and class II types were taken from metadata supplied by the sample provider and were not determined by assay-based typing.

Each collaborating institution followed its own protocols to collect whole blood in K2EDTA tubes. For TCRbeta analysis, collaborators shipped samples as frozen whole blood, isolated PBMCs, or DNA extracted from either of those sample types. General study outcomes and caveats: Clinical and demographic metadata were provided uncurated, with the amount varying by source and participant.

The immunoSEQ Assay, a bias-controlled multiplex PCR, was used to amplify TCRbeta CDR3 regions from genomic DNA. On the authors' methods: The number of nucleated cells in each sample was estimated by amplification of reference gene primers within the assay. Sequence reads were collapsed and filtered to measure the absolute abundance of every unique TCRbeta CDR3 rearrangement. For each sample, productive Simpson clonality was calculated by taking the square root of Simpson's diversity index across productive rearrangements. As stored in TCRdb, this immuneACCESS dataset retains in-frame rearrangements with V and J assigned. A fraction of the clones does not appear; measured against another copy, unresolved V genes explain less than half of the discrepancy, and the remainder lacks a known reason. V and J calls and clone size are given by that table; D and trimming were obtained from the DNA. The table for this sample lists around 100,000 clones; approximately 86% of them were counted only once. The top ten hold around an eighth of the sample.

Based on the germline V gene, the CDR1 and CDR2 sequences are KGHDR and SFDVKD. The CDR3 spans 13 residues, from the cysteine through the phenylalanine. Only the CDR3 portion is preserved as DNA: 39 bases, with reading frame beginning at the first base. The junction shows trimming of 8 bases on V and 1 base on J, plus 8 bases between the germline ends. This clonotype originated in a middle-aged man with active or convalescent COVID-19. The chain is assembled from TRBV24-1 and TRBJ2-1, with TRBD2 tentatively as D gene (6 bases match). Sequenced sample: peripheral blood. The CDR3 in this case is CATKGTSYNEQFF. Here is the DNA: TGTGCCACCAAAGGGACTTCCTACAATGAGCAGTTCTTC.